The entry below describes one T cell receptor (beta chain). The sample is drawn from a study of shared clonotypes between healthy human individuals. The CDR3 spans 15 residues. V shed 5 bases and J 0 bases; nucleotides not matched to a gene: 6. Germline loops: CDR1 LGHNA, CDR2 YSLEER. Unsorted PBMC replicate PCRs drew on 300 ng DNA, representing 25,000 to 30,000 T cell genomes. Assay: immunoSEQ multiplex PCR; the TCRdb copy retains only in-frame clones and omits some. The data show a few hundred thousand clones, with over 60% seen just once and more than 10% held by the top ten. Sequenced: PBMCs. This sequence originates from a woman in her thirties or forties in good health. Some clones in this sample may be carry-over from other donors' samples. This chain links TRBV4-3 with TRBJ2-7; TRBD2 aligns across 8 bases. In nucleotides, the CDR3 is TGCGCCAGCAGCTTGGTCGGGAGGGCCTCCTACGAGCAGTACTTC. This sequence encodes CASSLVGRASYEQYF.